This T cell receptor (beta chain) was profiled in a study of blood T cell repertoires in COVID-19. Study background: There were acute and convalescent COVID-19 samples, and they came from the United States, Italy and Spain. T cells, B-cell-depleted T cells, or PBMCs supplied cDNA or gDNA.

Authors' processing steps: Counts of nucleated cells, estimated from reference gene primer amplification, were obtained. Sequencing used immunoSEQ multiplex PCR; TCRdb keeps in-frame clones, though not all of them. V and J calls and clone size are given by that table; D and trimming were obtained from the DNA. The sample consists of more than 120,000 clones, around 87% of them appearing once. V lost 1 base and J 1 base, leaving 7 bases between the germline ends. The CDR3 loop spans 14 amino acids. Germline CDR1 reads LGHDT; CDR2 reads YNNKEL (reference sequence). The sample was peripheral blood. This TCR derives from a man in his forties or fifties who had recovered from COVID-19. V and J are TRBV3-1 (or the pseudogene TRBV3-2) and TRBJ1-1; D ambiguous. In DNA, the CDR3 is TGTGCCAGCAGCCAAGGTAGAAAGAACACTGAAGCTTTCTTT. It specifies CASSQGRKNTEAFF.